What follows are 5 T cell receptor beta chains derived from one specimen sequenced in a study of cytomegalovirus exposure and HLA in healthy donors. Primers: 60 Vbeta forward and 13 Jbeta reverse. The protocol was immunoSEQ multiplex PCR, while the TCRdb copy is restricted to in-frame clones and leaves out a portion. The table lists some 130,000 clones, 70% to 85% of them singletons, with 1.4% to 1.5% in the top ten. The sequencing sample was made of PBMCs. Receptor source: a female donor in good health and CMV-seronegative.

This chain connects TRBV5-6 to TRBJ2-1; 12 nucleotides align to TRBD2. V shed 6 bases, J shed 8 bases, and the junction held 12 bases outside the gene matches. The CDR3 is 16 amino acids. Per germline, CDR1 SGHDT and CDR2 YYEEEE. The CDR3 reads CASTARLAGVIDEQFF. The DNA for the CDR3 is TGTGCCAGCACCGCCCGACTAGCGGGAGTTATCGATGAGCAGTTCTTC.

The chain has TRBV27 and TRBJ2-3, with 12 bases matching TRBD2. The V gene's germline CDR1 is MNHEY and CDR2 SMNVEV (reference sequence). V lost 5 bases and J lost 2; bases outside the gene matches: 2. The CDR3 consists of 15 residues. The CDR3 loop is CASSLAGGITDTQYF. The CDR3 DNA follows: TGTGCCAGCAGTCTAGCGGGAGGGATCACAGATACGCAGTATTTT.

The CDR3 protein is CASSLGQGVGSPLHF. CDR3 coding DNA: TGTGCCAGCAGCCTAGGACAGGGGGTCGGTTCACCCCTCCACTTT. The V and J genes are TRBV6-5 and TRBJ1-6; 10 positions match TRBD1. Germline V gene data show CDR1 as MNHEY and CDR2 as SVGAGI. V was pared by 6 bases and J by 9 bases, with 8 bases of the junction left unmatched. The CDR3 spans 15 residues.

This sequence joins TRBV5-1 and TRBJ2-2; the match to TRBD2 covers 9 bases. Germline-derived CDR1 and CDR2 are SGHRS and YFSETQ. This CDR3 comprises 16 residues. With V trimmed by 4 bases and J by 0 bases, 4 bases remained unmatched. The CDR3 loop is CASSPAGGTNTGELFF. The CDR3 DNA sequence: TGCGCCAGCAGCCCGGCGGGGGGGACGAACACCGGGGAGCTGTTTTTT.

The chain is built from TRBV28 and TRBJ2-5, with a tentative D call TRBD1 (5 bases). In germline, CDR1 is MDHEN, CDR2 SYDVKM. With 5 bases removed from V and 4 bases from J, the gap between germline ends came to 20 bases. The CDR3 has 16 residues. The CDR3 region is CASSPRAGQKRETQYF. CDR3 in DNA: TGTGCCAGCAGTCCCCGGGCAGGGCAAAAACGAGAGACCCAGTACTTC.